This TCR beta chain was observed in a study of blood T cell repertoires in COVID-19. Trimming left V 2 bases short and J 4 bases short, with 15 bases between. The germline CDR1 and CDR2 sequences are SGHRS and YFSETQ. The CDR3 totals 15 residues. Sequencing was performed with immunoSEQ multiplex PCR; in TCRdb, only in-frame clones are kept and a portion is missing. The sample includes over 250,000 clones, approximately 83% of them seen just once. The chain is built from TRBV5-1 and TRBJ2-5; D is perhaps TRBD2 (6 bases). The sample was peripheral blood. The source of this sequence is a human donor in a cohort sampled during active COVID-19. The CDR3 is CASSFGASAAETQYF. In DNA, the CDR3 is TGCGCCAGCAGCTTTGGGGCTAGCGCAGCAGAGACCCAGTACTTC.